This T cell receptor beta chain was recovered during a study of healthy donors' naive CD4 and CD8 T cells. From germline, CDR1 is SQVTM and CDR2 ANQGSEA. The CDR3 spans 13 residues. V lost 7 bases and J 4 bases, leaving 16 bases between the germline ends. A linear amplification protocol produced the TCR libraries from roughly 480 ng of total RNA. In the study's own analysis: From 4 to 6 healthy donors, approximately 79,000 rearranged TCR alpha transcripts were sequenced. TCRdb used MiXCR to reprocess the reads, holding one entry per CDR3 protein. TCRdb, rather than the study authors, made the V and J calls. The sample contains 150,000 to 200,000 distinct CDR3 sequences, around 70% of which appear only once.

This TCR was recovered from a pool of human donors in good health; the sample pools cells from several healthy donors. The genes are TRBV29-1 and TRBJ2-5; no clear D. Sequencing was done on a sample of naive CD4+ and CD8+ T cells sorted from blood, pooled from several donors. CDR3 loop: CSGFLVYGETQYF. In nucleotides, the CDR3 is TGCAGCGGTTTCTTGGTTTACGGAGAGACCCAGTACTTC.